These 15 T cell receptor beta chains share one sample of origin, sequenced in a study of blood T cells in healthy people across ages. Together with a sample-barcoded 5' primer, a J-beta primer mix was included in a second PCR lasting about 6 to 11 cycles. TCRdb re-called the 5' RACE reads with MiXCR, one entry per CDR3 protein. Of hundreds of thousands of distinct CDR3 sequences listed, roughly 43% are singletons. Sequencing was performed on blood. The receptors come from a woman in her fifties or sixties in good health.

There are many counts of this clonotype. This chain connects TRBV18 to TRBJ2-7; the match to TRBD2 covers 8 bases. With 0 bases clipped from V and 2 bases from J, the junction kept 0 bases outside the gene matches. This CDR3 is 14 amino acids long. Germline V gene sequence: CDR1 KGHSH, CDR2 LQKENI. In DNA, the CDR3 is TGTGCCAGCTCACCACCGGGACTAGCCTACGAGCAGTACTTC. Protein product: CASSPPGLAYEQYF.

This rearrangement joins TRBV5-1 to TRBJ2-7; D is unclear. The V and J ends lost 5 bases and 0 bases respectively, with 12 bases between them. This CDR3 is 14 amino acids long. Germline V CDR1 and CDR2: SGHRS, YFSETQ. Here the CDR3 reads CASRFVTSSYEQYF. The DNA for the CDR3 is TGCGCCAGCAGATTTGTAACAAGCTCCTACGAGCAGTACTTC.

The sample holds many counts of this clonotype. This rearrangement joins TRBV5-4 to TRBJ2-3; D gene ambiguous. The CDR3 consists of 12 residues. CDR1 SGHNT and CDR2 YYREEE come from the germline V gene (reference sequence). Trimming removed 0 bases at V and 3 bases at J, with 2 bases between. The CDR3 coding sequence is TGTGCCAGCAGCTTGGAGACAGATACGCAGTATTTT. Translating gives CASSLETDTQYF.

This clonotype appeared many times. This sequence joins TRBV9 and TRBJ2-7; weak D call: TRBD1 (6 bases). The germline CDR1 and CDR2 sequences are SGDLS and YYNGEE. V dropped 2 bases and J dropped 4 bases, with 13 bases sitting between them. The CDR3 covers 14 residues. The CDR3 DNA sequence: TGTGCCAGCAGCGTGGGACAAGCAGTATACGAGCAGTACTTC. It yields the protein CASSVGQAVYEQYF.

CDR3 coding DNA: TGTGCCAGCAGCCCTTGGGACTCAATAGAGGGCAATGAGCAGTTCTTC. As protein: CASSPWDSIEGNEQFF. The chain employs TRBV7-9 and TRBJ2-1; D is perhaps TRBD2 (6 bases). Trimming removed 5 bases at V and 6 bases at J, with 20 bases between. The CDR3 spans 16 residues. Germline V gene sequence: CDR1 SEHNR, CDR2 FQNEAQ (reference sequence).

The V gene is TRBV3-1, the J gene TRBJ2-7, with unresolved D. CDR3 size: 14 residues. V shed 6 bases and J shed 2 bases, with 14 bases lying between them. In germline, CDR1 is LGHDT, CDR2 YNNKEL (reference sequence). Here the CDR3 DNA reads TGTGCCAGCAGTACTTATCTTCTAGCCTACGAGCAGTACTTC. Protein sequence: CASSTYLLAYEQYF.

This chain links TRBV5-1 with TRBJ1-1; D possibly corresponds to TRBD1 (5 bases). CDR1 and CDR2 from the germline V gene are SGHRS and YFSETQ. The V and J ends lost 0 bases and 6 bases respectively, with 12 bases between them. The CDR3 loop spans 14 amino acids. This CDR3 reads CASSLGQGFAEAFF. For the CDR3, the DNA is TGCGCCAGCAGCTTGGGGCAGGGATTCGCTGAAGCTTTCTTT. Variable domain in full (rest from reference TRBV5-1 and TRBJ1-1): KAGVTQTPRYLIKTRGQQVTLSCSPISGHRSVSWYQQTPGQGLQFLFEYFSETQRNKGNFPGRFSGRQFSNSRSEMNVSTLELGDSALYLCASSLGQGFAEAFFGQGTRLTVV.

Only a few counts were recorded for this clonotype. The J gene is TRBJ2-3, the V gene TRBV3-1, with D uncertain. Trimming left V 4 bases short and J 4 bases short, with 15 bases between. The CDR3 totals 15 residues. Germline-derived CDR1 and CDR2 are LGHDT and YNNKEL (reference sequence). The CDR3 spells CASSLNGVAADTQYF. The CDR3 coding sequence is TGTGCCAGCAGCCTAAATGGGGTGGCGGCAGATACGCAGTATTTT.

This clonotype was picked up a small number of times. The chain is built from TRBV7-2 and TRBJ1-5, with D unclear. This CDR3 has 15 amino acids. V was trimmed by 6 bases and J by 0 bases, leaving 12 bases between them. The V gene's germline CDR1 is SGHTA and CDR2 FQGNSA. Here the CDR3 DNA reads TGTGCCAGCAGTCTCGACGTATATAGCAATCAGCCCCAGCATTTT. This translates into CASSLDVYSNQPQHF.

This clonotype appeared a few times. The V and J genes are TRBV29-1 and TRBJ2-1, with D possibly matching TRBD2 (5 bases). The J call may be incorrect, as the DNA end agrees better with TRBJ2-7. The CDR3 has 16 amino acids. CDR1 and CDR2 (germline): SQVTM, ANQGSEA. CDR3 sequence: CSVAPGYPSSYNEQYF. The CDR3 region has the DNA TGCAGCGTTGCCCCAGGATACCCTAGCTCCTACAATGAGCAGTACTTC.

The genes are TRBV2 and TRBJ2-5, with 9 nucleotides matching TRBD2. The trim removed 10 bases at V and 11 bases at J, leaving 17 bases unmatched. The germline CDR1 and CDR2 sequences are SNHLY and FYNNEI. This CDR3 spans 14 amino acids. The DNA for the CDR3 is TGTGCCACCAATGGAGGACTAGCGTTCGATGAGCAGTACTTC. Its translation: CATNGGLAFDEQYF.

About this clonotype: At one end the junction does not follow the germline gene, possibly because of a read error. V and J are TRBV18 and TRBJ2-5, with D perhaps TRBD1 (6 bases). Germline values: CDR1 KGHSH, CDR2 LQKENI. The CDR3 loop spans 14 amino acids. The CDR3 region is CASSPPSGVETRYF. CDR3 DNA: TGTGCCAGCTCACCACCATCAGGGGTGGAGACCCGGTACTTC.

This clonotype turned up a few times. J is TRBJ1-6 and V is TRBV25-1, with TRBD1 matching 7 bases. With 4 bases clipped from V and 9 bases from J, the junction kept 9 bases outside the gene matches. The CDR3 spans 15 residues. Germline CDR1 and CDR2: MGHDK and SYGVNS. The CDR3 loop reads CASSGMRGQGSPLHF. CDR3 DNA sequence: TGTGCCAGCAGTGGTATGAGGGGGCAGGGTTCACCCCTCCACTTT.

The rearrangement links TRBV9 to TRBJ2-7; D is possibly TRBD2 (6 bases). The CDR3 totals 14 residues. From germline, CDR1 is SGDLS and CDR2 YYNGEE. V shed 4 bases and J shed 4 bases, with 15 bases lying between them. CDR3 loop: CASSSRDSGYEQYF. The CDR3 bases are TGTGCCAGCAGCAGTCGGGACTCAGGGTACGAGCAGTACTTC.

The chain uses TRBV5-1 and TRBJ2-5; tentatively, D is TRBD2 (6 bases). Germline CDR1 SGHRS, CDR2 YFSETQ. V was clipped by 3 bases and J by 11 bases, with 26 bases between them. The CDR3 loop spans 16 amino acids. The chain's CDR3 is CASSSSTGTAVREQYF. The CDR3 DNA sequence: TGCGCCAGCAGCTCTTCAACCGGGACGGCCGTTCGGGAGCAGTACTTC.